A single sample is the source of the 9 T cell receptor beta chains below, sequenced in a study of beta chain features in type 1 diabetes. Study outcomes and limitations: A moderate, significant TCRB CDR3 shortening appeared in type 1 diabetes across four CD4+ subsets.

Antigen specificity for these receptors is unknown. TCRB transcripts that were expressed got sequenced, as all of the isolated RNA had been reverse transcribed. The data were produced by immunoSEQ multiplex PCR, yet TCRdb's version contains in-frame clones alone and is incomplete. The table shows 35,000 to 45,000 clones, with about 66% occurring only once. Specimen: Tregs from blood. Source of these receptors: a man younger than 45 with type 1 diabetes. Some clones in this sample may be carry-over from other donors' samples.

The rearrangement uses TRBV23-1 and TRBJ2-7; the D gene is possibly TRBD1 (5 bases). TRBV23-1 qualifies as an ORF whose function is uncertain. This CDR3 is 11 amino acids long. V gave up 6 bases and J gave up 4 bases, with 7 bases separating them. The CDR3 sequence is CASRGRYEQYF. The CDR3 region has the DNA TGCGCCAGCAGGGGGCGATACGAGCAGTACTTC.

This chain uses TRBV30 with TRBJ2-5, with 9 bases lining up with TRBD2. The V and J ends lost 5 bases and 2 bases, in that order; junction bases with no gene match: 6. Germline V gene lookup returns CDR1 GTSNPN and CDR2 SVGIG (reference sequence). The CDR3 has 14 residues. The CDR3 here is CAWGSGGPQETQYF. DNA for the CDR3: TGTGCCTGGGGCAGCGGGGGGCCTCAAGAGACCCAGTACTTC.

Here the CDR3 reads CASSLPGTYSPLHF. The CDR3 region has the DNA TGTGCCAGCAGCCTTCCAGGAACTTATTCACCCCTCCACTTT. This chain links TRBV28 with TRBJ1-6; no definite D call. Trimming stripped 6 bases from V and 8 bases from J, with 14 bases between. CDR1 is MDHEN, CDR2 SYDVKM, per germline. This CDR3 contains 14 residues.

This clone has only one observation. The rearrangement uses TRBV1 and TRBJ1-6. TRBV1 is classified as a pseudogene. The CDR3 extends over 21 amino acids. The CDR3 reads CTSSQDQGIPIPGERGAPLHF. For the CDR3, the DNA is TGCACCAGCAGCCAAGATCAGGGCATACCAATCCCGGGAGAGAGAGGAGCACCCCTCCACTTT.

The V and J genes are TRBV5-6 and TRBJ1-5; tentatively, D is TRBD1 (5 bases). This CDR3 is 16 amino acids long. From germline, CDR1 is SGHDT and CDR2 YYEEEE. V was clipped by 0 bases and J by 3 bases, with 13 bases between them. The CDR3 sequence: CASSLATARSNQPQHF. Written as DNA, the CDR3 is TGTGCCAGCAGCTTGGCGACAGCACGGTCCAATCAGCCCCAGCATTTT.

The V call is TRBV6-1, the J call TRBJ2-6; no reliable D call. The CDR3 is 13 residues long. From germline, CDR1 is MNHNS and CDR2 SASEGT. V was pared by 5 bases and J by 4 bases, with 6 bases between. The CDR3 bases are TGTGCCAGCAGTTATCCCGGGGCCAACGTCCTGACTTTC. Translating gives CASSYPGANVLTF.

This chain joins TRBV6-1 and TRBJ2-1; 9 bases match TRBD2. The CDR3 is 16 amino acids. The junction had 6 bases not matched to a gene; V was cut back by 2 bases and J by 4 bases. The germline V gene encodes CDR1 MNHNS and CDR2 SASEGT. This CDR3 reads CASSERLAGKYNEQFF. The CDR3 nucleotides read TGTGCCAGCAGTGAAAGGCTAGCGGGGAAATACAATGAGCAGTTCTTC.

This chain joins TRBV6-1 and TRBJ2-5, with 7 nucleotides matching TRBD2. V shed 4 bases, J shed 7 bases, and the junction held 15 bases outside the gene matches. Germline loops: CDR1 MNHNS, CDR2 SASEGT. The CDR3 length is 16 residues. Here the CDR3 reads CASSGSGAGRGGTQYF. CDR3 nucleotides: TGTGCCAGCAGTGGGAGCGGAGCGGGCCGCGGGGGGACCCAGTACTTC.

This rearrangement joins TRBV27 to TRBJ1-6; TRBD1 agrees at 9 bases. Germline loops: CDR1 MNHEY, CDR2 SMNVEV (reference sequence). Germline trimming cut 6 bases from V and 1 base from J; bases unmatched to any gene: 7. This CDR3 is 17 amino acids long. The CDR3 nucleotides read TGTGCCAGCAGCTGGGACAGGGAGGTTTCCTATAATTCACCCCTCCACTTT. Encoded protein: CASSWDREVSYNSPLHF.